This T cell receptor beta chain was retrieved from a study of blood T cell repertoires in COVID-19. Study background: Whether acute or convalescent, the COVID-19 samples came from the United States, Italy and Spain.

Generated by immunoSEQ multiplex PCR, the TCRdb table keeps only in-frame clones and is missing some. The table records roughly 61,000 clones, more than 80% of them present only once. Germline loops: CDR1 SGHTS, CDR2 YDEGEE. With V trimmed by 0 bases and J by 5 bases, 12 bases remained unmatched. This CDR3 region has 18 residues. Sequencing was carried out using peripheral blood. The sequence came from an elderly man with acute or convalescent COVID-19. This sequence joins TRBV5-8 and TRBJ1-5; 9 bases agree with TRBD1. Written as DNA, the CDR3 is TGTGCCAGCAGCTTGGGGACAGGGGACGTGCTATACTATCAGCCCCAGCATTTT. Translating gives CASSLGTGDVLYYQPQHF. The complete variable domain, with remaining parts taken from reference TRBV5-8 and TRBJ1-5, reads EAGVTQSPTHLIKTRGQQATLRCSPISGHTSVYWYQQALGLGLQFLLWYDEGEERNRGNFPPRFSGRQFPNYSSELNVNALELEDSALYLCASSLGTGDVLYYQPQHFGDGTRLSIL.